This TCR beta chain is drawn from a study of graft-versus-host responses after intestinal transplantation. Whole-study context: Isolated intestinal, liver-intestinal, or multivisceral transplants were what recipients had. Overall study findings and caveats: Recipient marrow showed GvH clones, some seen first in ileum or blood. After transplant, early declines in HvG clones were associated with peak levels of circulating GvH clones.

Here immunoSEQ multiplex PCR was the method, and the copy in TCRdb shows in-frame clones only, minus some. The sample gives around 23,000 clones, over 85% of which show up once; 0.53% is in the top ten. This clone was counted once. Its antigen is currently unknown. The source material was PBMCs, sampled 18 days after transplant. This TCR was recovered from a human patient who received an intestinal transplant, so some T cells may come from the graft donor.

CDR3 region: CASSQEGRNEQYF. For the CDR3, the DNA is TGCGCCAGCAGCCAAGAAGGCAGGAACGAGCAGTACTTC. This chain links TRBV4-1 with TRBJ2-7; no reliable D call. V lost 0 bases and J 5 bases, leaving 8 bases between the germline ends. This CDR3 has 13 residues. Germline CDR1 and CDR2: MGHRA and YSYEKL.